The clone carrying this T cell receptor beta chain was counted only a few times. The target antigen is unknown. CDR1 ENHRY and CDR2 SYGVKD come from the germline V gene. After removal of 3 bases from V and 7 bases from J, the junction contained 11 bases not matched to a gene. The CDR3 is 16 amino acids. This sample was included in a study of cytomegalovirus exposure and HLA in healthy donors. General study points: Fewer N-insertions than the approximately 680-donor mean were reportedly shown by an Asian-associated ancestry cluster in a later analysis.

The study ran its PCR with 60 Vbeta and 13 Jbeta primers. Measured with immunoSEQ multiplex PCR; TCRdb has only the in-frame clones, and not every one. This table holds around 33,000 clones, 40% to 45% found once. The TCR originated in a woman aged 50 to 60 in good health and CMV-seronegative. The rearrangement uses TRBV10-3 and TRBJ2-1, with 8 bases aligning to TRBD2. Sequences were obtained from PBMCs. The CDR3 is CAISDRGGPITNEQFF. The CDR3 DNA sequence: TGTGCCATCAGTGATCGGGGGGGGCCAATTACGAATGAGCAGTTCTTC.